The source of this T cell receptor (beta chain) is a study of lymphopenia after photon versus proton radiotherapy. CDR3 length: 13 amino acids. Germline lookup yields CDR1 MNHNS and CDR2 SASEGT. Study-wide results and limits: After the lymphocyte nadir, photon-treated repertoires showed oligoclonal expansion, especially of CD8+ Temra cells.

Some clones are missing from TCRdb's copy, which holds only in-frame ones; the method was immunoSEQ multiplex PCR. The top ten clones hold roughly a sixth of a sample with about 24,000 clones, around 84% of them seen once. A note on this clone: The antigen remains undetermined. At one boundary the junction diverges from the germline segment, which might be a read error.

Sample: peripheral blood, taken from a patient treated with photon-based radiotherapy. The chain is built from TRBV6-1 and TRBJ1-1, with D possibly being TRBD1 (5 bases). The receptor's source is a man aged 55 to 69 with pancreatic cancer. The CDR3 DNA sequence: TGTGCCAGCAATGAAAAGGGGTCCACTGAAGCTTTCTTT. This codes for CASNEKGSTEAFF.